This entry lists 18 T cell receptor beta chains sequenced from one sample in a study of T cell responses to AZD1222 COVID-19 vaccine. Measured with immunoSEQ multiplex PCR; TCRdb has only the in-frame clones, and not every one. The sample gives some 100,000 clones, roughly 91% of which show up once; approximately 15% is in the top ten. This specimen was peripheral blood, taken on day 0 of AZD1222 vaccination. These receptor sequences come from an adult in good health.

V and J are TRBV6-5 and TRBJ1-5, with D perhaps matching TRBD1 (6 bases). Germline loops: CDR1 MNHEY, CDR2 SVGAGI. The CDR3 sequence is 16 residues long. The V gene lost 4 bases and the J gene lost 3 bases, with 16 bases spanning the gap. CDR3 region: CASSLQGRFNNQPQHF. The CDR3, as DNA: TGTGCCAGCAGTTTACAGGGAAGGTTTAACAATCAGCCCCAGCATTTT.

This chain joins TRBV7-2 and TRBJ1-3, with 9 bases fitting TRBD1. The CDR3 sequence is 15 residues long. From germline, CDR1 is SGHTA and CDR2 FQGNSA. Trimming removed 3 bases from V and 7 bases from J; junction bases left unmatched: 7. CDR3 nucleotide sequence: TGTGCCAGCAGCTTCGGGACAGGGAATCGCAACACCATATATTTT. This gives the protein CASSFGTGNRNTIYF.

The rearrangement uses TRBV5-1 and TRBJ1-6; 9 bases line up with TRBD1. The CDR3 runs to 15 residues. V was pared by 3 bases and J by 10 bases, with 8 bases of the junction left unmatched. CDR1 and CDR2 (germline): SGHRS, YFSETQ. CDR3 DNA sequence: TGCGCCAGCAGCTACCGGGGGGACAGGGACTCACCCCTCCACTTT. Amino acid sequence: CASSYRGDRDSPLHF.

This chain joins TRBV30 and TRBJ1-2; D is perhaps TRBD1 (6 bases). CDR3 length equals 12 residues. CDR1 is GTSNPN, CDR2 SVGIG, per germline (reference sequence). V gave up 0 bases and J gave up 10 bases, with 12 bases separating them. Written as DNA, the CDR3 is TGTGCCTGGAGTGTAATGGACAGAGACTACACCTTC. This sequence encodes CAWSVMDRDYTF.

V gene TRBV24-1 combines with J gene TRBJ1-2, with D tentatively TRBD1 (6 bases). This CDR3 has 13 amino acids. The germline gives CDR1 KGHDR, CDR2 SFDVKD. V shed 4 bases and J shed 7 bases, with 12 bases lying between them. The CDR3 reads CATSDPDSGGYTF. CDR3 nucleotides: TGTGCCACCAGTGACCCGGACAGTGGTGGCTACACCTTC.

V is TRBV11-3 and J is TRBJ2-5; the D is unclear. The CDR3 runs 15 residues. V was pared by 1 base and J by 2 bases, with 11 bases between. CDR1 is SGHNT, CDR2 YENEEA, per germline. CDR3 bases: TGTGCCAGCAGCTTAGGTTTCATTTTACAAGAGACCCAGTACTTC. Translation: CASSLGFILQETQYF.

The rearrangement uses TRBV7-8 and TRBJ2-5; D possibly corresponds to TRBD2 (5 bases). Germline CDR1 and CDR2: SGHVS and FQNEAQ. Trimming removed 3 bases from V and 3 bases from J, with 8 bases in between. The CDR3 totals 13 residues. The CDR3 loop reads CASSFPGEETQYF. As DNA, the CDR3 is TGTGCCAGCAGCTTCCCCGGGGAAGAGACCCAGTACTTC.

This chain connects TRBV27 to TRBJ2-7; a possible D gene is TRBD1 (5 bases). CDR3 length: 14 residues. Germline-derived CDR1 and CDR2 are MNHEY and SMNVEV (reference sequence). The V gene lost 2 bases and the J gene lost 3 bases, with 11 bases spanning the gap. The CDR3 nucleotides read TGTGCCAGCAGTTTAGGGGCAGGGATCTACGAGCAGTACTTC. As protein: CASSLGAGIYEQYF.

This rearrangement joins TRBV10-2 to TRBJ1-2; tentatively, D is TRBD1 (6 bases). This CDR3 spans 16 amino acids. CDR1 and CDR2 (germline): WSHSY, SAAADI. Between the trimmed V and J ends, which lost 2 bases and 4 bases, there was a span of 17 bases. This CDR3 reads CASSEQMGGAFYGYTF. The CDR3 DNA reads TGCGCCAGCAGTGAGCAGATGGGGGGCGCCTTCTATGGCTACACCTTC.

The chain recombines TRBV5-4 with TRBJ2-7; 12 nucleotides line up with TRBD2. The CDR3 covers 14 residues. The junction had 7 bases not matched to a gene; V was cut back by 5 bases and J by 7 bases. CDR1 is SGHNT and CDR2 is YYREEE in the germline V gene (reference sequence). The CDR3 nucleotides are TGTGCCAGCAGGCTAGCGGGAGGGCCAGGGGAGCAGTACTTC. Its translation is CASRLAGGPGEQYF.

The chain couples TRBV5-1 to TRBJ2-2; 7 nucleotides align to TRBD2. Trimming removed 2 bases from V and 3 bases from J; junction bases left unmatched: 4. The CDR3 is made up of 15 amino acids. Germline CDR1 and CDR2: SGHRS and YFSETQ. The CDR3 reads CASSLEGRDTGELFF. Here the CDR3 DNA reads TGCGCCAGCAGCTTAGAAGGGAGGGACACCGGGGAGCTGTTTTTT.

The chain recombines TRBV23-1 with TRBJ2-1, with 7 bases lining up with TRBD1. TRBV23-1 is reported as an ORF; its role is uncertain. The junction had 8 bases not matched to a gene; V was cut back by 6 bases and J by 0 bases. This CDR3 comprises 16 residues. The CDR3, as DNA: TGCGCCAGCAGAAAGGACAGGACCAGCTCCTACAATGAGCAGTTCTTC. Translation: CASRKDRTSSYNEQFF.

This chain joins TRBV28 and TRBJ1-2; D is uncertain. Per the germline V gene, CDR1 is MDHEN and CDR2 is SYDVKM. V gave up 3 bases and J gave up 5 bases, with 16 bases separating them. This CDR3 is 15 amino acids long. The CDR3 reads CASSLSDPAIYGYTF. In DNA form, the CDR3 reads TGTGCCAGCAGTTTGAGCGACCCTGCGATATATGGCTACACCTTC.

V is TRBV28 and J is TRBJ2-7, with 7 nucleotides matching TRBD2. Germline V lookup: CDR1 MDHEN, CDR2 SYDVKM. The CDR3 totals 17 residues. The J segment lost 0 bases and the V segment lost 5 bases, leaving 13 bases of the junction unmatched. The CDR3 here is CASSLFRGAGVSYEQYF. CDR3 in DNA: TGTGCCAGCAGTCTTTTCCGGGGTGCGGGGGTCTCCTACGAGCAGTACTTC.

The CDR3 sequence is CASSPRVEAEQYF. As DNA, the CDR3 is TGTGCCAGCAGCCCCCGGGTGGAGGCCGAGCAGTACTTC. The chain employs TRBV7-3 and TRBJ2-7, with a tentative D call TRBD2 (5 bases). The CDR3 consists of 13 residues. Trimming took 5 bases from V and 6 from J, leaving 14 bases between them. The germline gives CDR1 SGHTA, CDR2 FQGTGA.

V is TRBV5-4 and J is TRBJ2-2; D is tentatively TRBD1 or TRBD2 (5 bases each). The V end was cut by 4 bases, the J end by 2 bases, with 18 bases between. The germline gives CDR1 SGHNT, CDR2 YYREEE (reference sequence). The length of the CDR3 is 17 residues. CDR3 in amino acids: CASSRRWGTFNTGELFF. The CDR3, as DNA: TGTGCCAGCAGCCGAAGATGGGGGACCTTCAACACCGGGGAGCTGTTTTTT.

The rearrangement links TRBV19 to TRBJ2-1; 8 bases agree with TRBD2. This CDR3 spans 15 amino acids. V lost 1 base, J lost 9 bases, and 8 bases stayed unmatched. CDR1 and CDR2 from the germline V gene are LNHDA and SQIVND (reference sequence). CDR3 loop: CASSIAPGGGGEQFF. CDR3 nucleotide sequence: TGTGCCAGTAGTATAGCCCCGGGAGGGGGGGGTGAGCAGTTCTTC.

The gene calls are TRBV2 and TRBJ1-5; D is undetermined. Germline lookup yields CDR1 SNHLY and CDR2 FYNNEI. With 3 bases removed from V and 7 bases from J, the gap between germline ends came to 16 bases. The CDR3 has 15 residues. The CDR3 nucleotides read TGTGCCAGCAGTGAGAGCCTAAGGGTGGAACAGCCCCAGCATTTT. Its translation is CASSESLRVEQPQHF.